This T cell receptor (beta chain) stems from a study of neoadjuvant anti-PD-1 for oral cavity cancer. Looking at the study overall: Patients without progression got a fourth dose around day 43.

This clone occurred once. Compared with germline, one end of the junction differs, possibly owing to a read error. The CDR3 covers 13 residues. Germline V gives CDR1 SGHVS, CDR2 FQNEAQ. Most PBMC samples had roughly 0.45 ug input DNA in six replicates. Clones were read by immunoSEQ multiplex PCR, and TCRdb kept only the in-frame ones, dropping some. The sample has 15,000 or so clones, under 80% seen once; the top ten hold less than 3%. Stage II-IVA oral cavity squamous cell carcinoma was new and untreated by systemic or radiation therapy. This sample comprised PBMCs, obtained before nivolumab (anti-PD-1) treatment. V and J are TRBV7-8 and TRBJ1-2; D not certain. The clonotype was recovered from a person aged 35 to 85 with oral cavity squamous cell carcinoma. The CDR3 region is CASSSELNNGYTF. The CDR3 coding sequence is TGTGCCAGCAGCTCGGAACTTAACAATGGCTACACCTTC.